The rows below give T cell receptor beta chains drawn from one sample of a study of post-analysis software for immune sequencing data. TCRdb independently ran MiXCR on the PCR reads; one entry per CDR3 protein. The table lists around 710,000 distinct CDR3 sequences, around 46% of them singletons. Material: blood. The source is a girl aged 10-17 years with multiple sclerosis. The CDR3 runs from the conserved cysteine through the conserved F or W. Fields, in order: D gene, clone size, J gene, CDR3 length, V gene, CDR3 DNA, CDR3 protein. D genes are given only for firm matches. Where a row states a size, it is once, few, many or the class of an expanded clone; other rows omit it.

- | - | TRBJ2-7 | 14 | TRBV27 | TGTGCCAGCAGTTGGGGACAGAGGGGGGCCGAGCAGTACTTC | CASSWGQRGAEQYF
- | - | TRBJ2-3 | 13 | TRBV7-3 | TGTGCCAGCAGCTCGTCCTACGCAGATACGCAGTATTTT | CASSSSYADTQYF
- | few | TRBJ2-7 | 14 | TRBV12-3/TRBV12-4 | TGTGCCAGCAGCAGGGGCGAGCGAGCCTACGAGCAGTACTTC | CASSRGERAYEQYF
- | - | TRBJ2-5 | 14 | TRBV7-9 | TGTGCCAGCAGCTGGGACATAGACCAAGAGACCCAGTACTTC | CASSWDIDQETQYF
- | few | TRBJ1-4 | 18 | TRBV15 | TGTGCCACCAACGGTCAAGTTGGGGGGCGATCGGCTAATGAAAAACTGTTTTTT | CATNGQVGGRSANEKLFF
TRBD2 | - | TRBJ2-1 | 15 | TRBV20-1 | TGCAGCGCGACCTTGCCGGGACTACTAAACAATGAGCAGTTCTTC | CSATLPGLLNNEQFF
- | few | TRBJ2-3 | 16 | TRBV29-1 | TGCAGCGTTGAATATGCGCTCGGTGGGGGCCGAGATACGCAGTATTTT | CSVEYALGGGRDTQYF
- | - | TRBJ2-5 | 12 | TRBV7-9 | TGTGCCAGCAGCGTACTACAAGAGACCCAGTACTTC | CASSVLQETQYF
TRBD2 | - | TRBJ2-1 | 17 | TRBV10-3 | TGTGCCATCAGTACTCTCCTGACTAGCGGGAACTACAATGAGCAGTTCTTC | CAISTLLTSGNYNEQFF
- | - | TRBJ1-2 | 15 | TRBV27 | TGTGCCAGCAGTTTATCGGCGGCCGCTTCGTCTGGCTACACCTTC | CASSLSAAASSGYTF
- | few | TRBJ2-5 | 13 | TRBV12-3/TRBV12-4 | TGTGCCAGCAGCCGAGGGGGGGTAGGGACCCAGTACTTC | CASSRGGVGTQYF
TRBD2 | many | TRBJ2-1 | 13 | TRBV20-1 | TGCAGTGCTAGCGGGAGGTCCTACAATGAGCAGTTCTTC | CSASGRSYNEQFF
- | few | TRBJ2-7 | 13 | TRBV29-1 | TGCAGCGCCCGTGGGGGTTGGGACTACGAGCAGTACTTC | CSARGGWDYEQYF
TRBD1 | - | TRBJ1-4 | 13 | TRBV12-3/TRBV12-4 | TGTGCCAGCAGAAGGGACAGGGCCGAAAAACTGTTTTTT | CASRRDRAEKLFF
- | few | TRBJ2-1 | 12 | TRBV11-2 | TGTGCCAGCAGCTTAGGGGGGCAGGGGCCGTTCTTC | CASSLGGQGPFF
- | - | TRBJ2-2 | 18 | TRBV10-3 | TGTGCCATCAGTGCCCCCTCCTTCGGGAATCTAGGCACCGGGGAGCTGTTTTTT | CAISAPSFGNLGTGELFF
TRBD2 | - | TRBJ2-3 | 16 | TRBV7-2 | TGTGCCAGCAGCACCGGACTAGCGGGAGGGGCAGATACGCAGTATTTT | CASSTGLAGGADTQYF
TRBD2 | few | TRBJ2-1 | 15 | TRBV7-3 | TGTGCCAGCAGCCCTGGGACTAGCGGGAGCCGCGAGCAGTTCTTC | CASSPGTSGSREQFF
TRBD2 | few | TRBJ2-7 | 14 | TRBV4-2 | TGTGCCAGCAGCCAAGTGACCGGGGGGGACGAGCAGTACTTC | CASSQVTGGDEQYF
- | few | TRBJ2-5 | 15 | TRBV3-1 | TGTGCCAGCAGCCAGACAGACAATGAGGGGGAGACCCAGTACTTC | CASSQTDNEGETQYF
- | - | TRBJ1-6 | 12 | TRBV6-5 | TGTGCCAGCAGTCAGCCTAATTCACCCCTCCACTTT | CASSQPNSPLHF
- | - | TRBJ2-3 | 13 | TRBV24-1 | TGTGCCACCAGTGATTGGGGTACAGATACGCAGTATTTT | CATSDWGTDTQYF
- | - | TRBJ1-1 | 13 | TRBV30 | TGTGCCAGATCTGGGGGTAGGAACACTGAAGCTTTCTTT | CARSGGRNTEAFF
TRBD1 | - | TRBJ1-2 | 17 | TRBV9 | TGTGCCAGCAGCGAGGGGACAGGGGGCGCCAGTCGGTATGGCTACACCTTC | CASSEGTGGASRYGYTF
TRBD2 | - | TRBJ2-7 | 15 | TRBV15 | TGTGCCACCAGCAGAGGCGGCGGGGGGGTTTACGAGCAGTACTTC | CATSRGGGGVYEQYF
TRBD1 | many | TRBJ2-7 | 12 | TRBV10-3 | TGTGCCATCAGCGACAGGGGGCTTGAGCAGTACTTC | CAISDRGLEQYF
- | - | TRBJ2-5 | 10 | TRBV29-1 | TGCAGCGTTACTTCTCCTGAGCAGTACTTC | CSVTSPEQYF
- | - | TRBJ2-7 | 12 | TRBV25-1 | TGTGCCAGCAGTGATACGTCCTACGAGCAGTACTTC | CASSDTSYEQYF
- | - | TRBJ2-5 | 14 | TRBV7-9 | TGTGCCAGCAGCAAGGCCGGGAGCCAAGAGACCCAGTACTTC | CASSKAGSQETQYF
TRBD2 | - | TRBJ2-7 | 15 | TRBV6-2/TRBV6-3 | TGTGCCAGCAAACCGAACAGCGGGAGAGACTACGAGCAGTACTTC | CASKPNSGRDYEQYF
TRBD1 | few | TRBJ1-2 | 17 | TRBV12-3/TRBV12-4 | TGTGCCAGCAGTGGGACCGGGACAGAGGGAGATAACTATGGCTACACCTTC | CASSGTGTEGDNYGYTF
- | many | TRBJ2-3 | 11 | TRBV29-1 | TGCAGCGTTGTTAGGACAGATACGCAGTATTTT | CSVVRTDTQYF
- | - | TRBJ2-3 | 14 | TRBV7-2 | TGTGCCAGCAGCTTAGGGTACCAGCAAGATACGCAGTATTTT | CASSLGYQQDTQYF
- | - | TRBJ2-3 | 14 | TRBV7-2 | TGTGCCAGCAGCTTAGGATTGGCGGGGCCTACCCAGTATTTT | CASSLGLAGPTQYF
TRBD1 | once | TRBJ2-1 | 14 | TRBV9 | TGTGCCAGCACAATCAGGCCCGGGACAGGTGAGCAGTTCTTC | CASTIRPGTGEQFF
TRBD2 | - | TRBJ2-7 | 18 | TRBV6-1 | TGTGCCAGCAGAAGACTAGCGGGAGATGTTTACCCCTTGTACGAGCAGTACTTC | CASRRLAGDVYPLYEQYF
- | - | TRBJ1-2 | 14 | TRBV6-5 | TGTGCCAGCAGATCCCGCAGGGGTCGCTATGGCTACACCTTC | CASRSRRGRYGYTF
- | - | TRBJ2-7 | 12 | TRBV3-1 | TGTGCCAGCAGCGCCCGGGACATCGAGCAGTACTTC | CASSARDIEQYF
- | - | TRBJ2-3 | 16 | TRBV15 | TGTGCCACCAGCAGAGATCTGGGGACTAGCACAGATACGCAGTATTTT | CATSRDLGTSTDTQYF
- | - | TRBJ2-5 | 16 | TRBV28 | TGTGCCAGCAGTTTAGCCCCATTGCGGACACAAGAGACCCAGTACTTC | CASSLAPLRTQETQYF
TRBD2 | - | TRBJ2-5 | 14 | TRBV4-2 | TGTGCCAGCAGCCCGCGGGAGGACCAAGTGACCCAGTACTTC | CASSPREDQVTQYF
- | - | TRBJ2-1 | 17 | TRBV19 | TGTGCCAGTAGTATCCTCGGGCAGCCGCACTCCTACAATGAGCAGTTCTTC | CASSILGQPHSYNEQFF
TRBD1 | - | TRBJ1-2 | 16 | TRBV20-1 | TGCAGTGCCATTGGGGGGAGGACAGGGTTTATGCATGGCTACACCTTC | CSAIGGRTGFMHGYTF
TRBD1 | - | TRBJ1-2 | 17 | TRBV20-1 | TGCAGTGCTAGAGATCAGGGGGGCGCAGTTTCTAACTATGGCTACACCTTC | CSARDQGGAVSNYGYTF
- | - | TRBJ1-2 | 15 | TRBV10-2 | TGCGCCAGCAGTGAGAGGCTAGGGGTTCACTATGGCTACACCTTC | CASSERLGVHYGYTF
TRBD2 | - | TRBJ2-5 | 14 | TRBV24-1 | TGTGCCACCAGTGACGGGACTAGACAAGAGACCCAGTACTTC | CATSDGTRQETQYF
TRBD2 | - | TRBJ2-3 | 14 | TRBV20-1 | TGCAGTGCTAGCGGTAGCGGGTCGACAGATACGCAGTATTTT | CSASGSGSTDTQYF
- | - | TRBJ2-2 | 15 | TRBV15 | TGTGCCACCAGGAAGGGAACGGAAGGGACCGGGGAGCTGTTTTTT | CATRKGTEGTGELFF
- | - | TRBJ1-1 | 23 | TRBV21-1 | TGTGCCAGCAGCAAAACCAGCCCCGGAACGCCGAGACACCCGGAGGGGGGGAACACTGAAGCTTTCTTT | CASSKTSPGTPRHPEGGNTEAFF
- | - | TRBJ1-2 | 14 | TRBV28 | TGTGCCAGCAGGTTTTACCGGCGGGTTCCTGGCTACACCTTC | CASRFYRRVPGYTF
- | - | TRBJ2-1 | 11 | TRBV12-3/TRBV12-4 | TGTGCCAGCAGTTTTCTCAGTGAGCAGTTCTTC | CASSFLSEQFF
TRBD2 | - | TRBJ2-5 | 13 | TRBV10-3 | TGTACCATCCGGCGGGAGGGTCGGGAGACCCAGTACTTC | CTIRREGRETQYF
- | - | TRBJ2-3 | 13 | TRBV11-2 | TGTGCCAGCAGCCTGGACTACACAGATACGCAGTATTTT | CASSLDYTDTQYF
TRBD2 | - | TRBJ2-7 | 15 | TRBV11-2 | TGTGCCAGCAGCGTGTCTTCGGCGGGAGTCTACGAGCAGTACTTC | CASSVSSAGVYEQYF